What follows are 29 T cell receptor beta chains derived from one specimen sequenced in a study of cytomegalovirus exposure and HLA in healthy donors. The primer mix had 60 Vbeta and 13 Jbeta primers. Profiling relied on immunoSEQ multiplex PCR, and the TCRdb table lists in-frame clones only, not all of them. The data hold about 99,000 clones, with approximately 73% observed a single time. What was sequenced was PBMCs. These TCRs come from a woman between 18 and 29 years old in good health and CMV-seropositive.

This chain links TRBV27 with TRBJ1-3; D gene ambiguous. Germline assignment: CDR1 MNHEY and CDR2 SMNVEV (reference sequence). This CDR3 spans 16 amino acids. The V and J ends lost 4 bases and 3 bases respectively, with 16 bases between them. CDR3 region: CASSSRNPVGGNTIYF. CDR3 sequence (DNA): TGTGCCAGCAGTTCTAGAAATCCGGTTGGTGGAAACACCATATATTTT.

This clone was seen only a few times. The chain's CDR3 is CASSPERSANYGYTF. The DNA of the CDR3 is TGTGCCAGCTCACCTGAGAGGTCCGCTAACTATGGCTACACCTTC. V gene TRBV18 combines with J gene TRBJ1-2; D gene uncertain. The CDR3 is 15 amino acids. Germline V lookup: CDR1 KGHSH, CDR2 LQKENI. Between the trimmed V and J ends, which lost 3 bases and 0 bases, there was a span of 11 bases.

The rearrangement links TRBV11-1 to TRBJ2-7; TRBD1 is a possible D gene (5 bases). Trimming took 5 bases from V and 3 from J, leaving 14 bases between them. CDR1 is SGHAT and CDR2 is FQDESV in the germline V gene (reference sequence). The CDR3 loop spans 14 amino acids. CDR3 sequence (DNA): TGTGCCAGCAGCCGGGCAGGGAACGTCTACGAGCAGTACTTC. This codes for CASSRAGNVYEQYF.

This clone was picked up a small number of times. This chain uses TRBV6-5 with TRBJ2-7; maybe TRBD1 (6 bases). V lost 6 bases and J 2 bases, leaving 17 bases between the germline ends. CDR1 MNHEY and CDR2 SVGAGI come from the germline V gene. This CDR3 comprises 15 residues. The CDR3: CASRPQGAGAYEQYF. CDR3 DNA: TGTGCCAGCAGACCCCAAGGGGCAGGGGCCTACGAGCAGTACTTC.

CDR3 sequence: CASSLRDSSYEQYF. The CDR3 coding sequence is TGTGCCAGCAGCCTCCGGGACAGCTCCTACGAGCAGTACTTC. The V gene is TRBV11-2, the J gene TRBJ2-7; 7 bases align to TRBD1. CDR3 length: 14 residues. The germline gives CDR1 SGHAT, CDR2 FQNNGV. V lost 5 bases and J lost 0; bases outside the gene matches: 4.

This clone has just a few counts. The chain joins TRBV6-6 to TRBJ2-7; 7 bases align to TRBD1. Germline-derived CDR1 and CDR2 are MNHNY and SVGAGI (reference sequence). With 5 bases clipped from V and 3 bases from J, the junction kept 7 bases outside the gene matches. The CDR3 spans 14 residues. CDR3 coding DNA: TGTGCCAGCAGTAGGGGGACAGAGCGCTACGAGCAGTACTTC. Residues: CASSRGTERYEQYF.

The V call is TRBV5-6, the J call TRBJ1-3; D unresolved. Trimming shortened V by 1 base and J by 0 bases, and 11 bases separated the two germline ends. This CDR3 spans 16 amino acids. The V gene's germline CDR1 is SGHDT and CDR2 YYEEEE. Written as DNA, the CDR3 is TGTGCCAGCAGCTTGCCCGGGGTACACTCTGGAAACACCATATATTTT. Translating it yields CASSLPGVHSGNTIYF.

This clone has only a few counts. CDR3 loop: CASSSRIQGDYGYTF. CDR3 nucleotide sequence: TGTGCCAGCAGTTCCCGAATACAGGGAGACTATGGCTACACCTTC. The chain recombines TRBV27 with TRBJ1-2, with D possibly being TRBD1 (6 bases). V lost 4 bases to trimming and J lost 3 bases, with 15 bases between them. The CDR3 runs 15 residues. CDR1 and CDR2 (germline): MNHEY, SMNVEV (reference sequence).

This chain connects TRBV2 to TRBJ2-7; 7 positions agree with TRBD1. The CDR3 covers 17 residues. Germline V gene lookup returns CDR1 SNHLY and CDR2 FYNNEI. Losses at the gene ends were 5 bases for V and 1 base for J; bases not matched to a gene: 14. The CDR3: CASSRRGQVGRSYEQYF. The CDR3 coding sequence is TGTGCCAGCAGTAGAAGGGGGCAGGTAGGTCGATCCTACGAGCAGTACTTC.

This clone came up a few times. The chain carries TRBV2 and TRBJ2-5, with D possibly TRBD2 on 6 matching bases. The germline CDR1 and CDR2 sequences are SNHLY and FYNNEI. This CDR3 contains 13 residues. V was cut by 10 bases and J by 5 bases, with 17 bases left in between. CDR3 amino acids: CATQPFAGETQYF. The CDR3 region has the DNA TGTGCCACTCAACCTTTCGCGGGGGAGACCCAGTACTTC.

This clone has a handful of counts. This CDR3 reads CASRGAPLPRTEAFF. The CDR3 DNA is TGTGCCAGCAGGGGGGCCCCTTTACCGCGCACTGAAGCTTTCTTT. The V gene is TRBV27, the J gene TRBJ1-1, with D possibly being TRBD1 (6 bases). CDR1 is MNHEY, CDR2 SMNVEV, per germline (reference sequence). V lost 6 bases to trimming and J lost 4 bases, with 18 bases between them. CDR3 length: 15 amino acids.

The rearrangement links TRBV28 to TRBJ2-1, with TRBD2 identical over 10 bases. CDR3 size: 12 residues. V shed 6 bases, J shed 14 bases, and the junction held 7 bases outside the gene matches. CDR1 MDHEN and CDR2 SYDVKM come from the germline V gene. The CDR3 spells CASSGTSEREFF. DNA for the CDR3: TGTGCCAGCAGCGGGACTAGCGAACGAGAGTTCTTC.

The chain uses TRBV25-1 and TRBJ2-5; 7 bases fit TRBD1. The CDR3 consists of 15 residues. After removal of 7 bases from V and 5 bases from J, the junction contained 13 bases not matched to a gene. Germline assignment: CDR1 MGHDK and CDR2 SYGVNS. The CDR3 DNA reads TGTGCCAGCACAGGGGGTCTATTCAGGGGGGAGACCCAGTACTTC. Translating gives CASTGGLFRGETQYF.

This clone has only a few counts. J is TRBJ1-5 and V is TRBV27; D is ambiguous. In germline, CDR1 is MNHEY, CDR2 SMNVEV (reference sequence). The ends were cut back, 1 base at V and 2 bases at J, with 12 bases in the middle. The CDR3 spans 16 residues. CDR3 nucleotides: TGTGCCAGCAGTTTATATCCGCCTCAGGGCAATCAGCCCCAGCATTTT. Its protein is CASSLYPPQGNQPQHF.

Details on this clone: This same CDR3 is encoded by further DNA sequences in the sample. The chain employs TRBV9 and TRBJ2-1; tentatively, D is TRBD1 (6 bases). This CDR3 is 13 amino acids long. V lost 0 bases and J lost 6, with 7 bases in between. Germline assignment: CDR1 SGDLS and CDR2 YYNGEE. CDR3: CASSVGGGNEQFF. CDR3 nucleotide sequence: TGTGCCAGCAGCGTAGGAGGGGGCAATGAGCAGTTCTTC.

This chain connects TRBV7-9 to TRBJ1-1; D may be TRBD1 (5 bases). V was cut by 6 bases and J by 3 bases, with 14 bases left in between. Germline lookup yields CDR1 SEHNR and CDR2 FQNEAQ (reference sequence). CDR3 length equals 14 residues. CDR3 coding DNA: TGTGCCAGCAGACCCCCTCAGGGTGACACTGAAGCTTTCTTT. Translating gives CASRPPQGDTEAFF. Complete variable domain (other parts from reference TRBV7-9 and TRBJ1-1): DTGVSQNPRHKITKRGQNVTFRCDPISEHNRLYWYRQTLGQGPEFLTYFQNEAQLEKSRLLSDRFSAERPKGSFSTLEIQRTEQGDSAMYLCASRPPQGDTEAFFGQGTRLTVV.

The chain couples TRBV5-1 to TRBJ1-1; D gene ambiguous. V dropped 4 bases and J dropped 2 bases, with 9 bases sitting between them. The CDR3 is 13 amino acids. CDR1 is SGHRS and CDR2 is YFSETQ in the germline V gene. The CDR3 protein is CASSPSGNTEAFF. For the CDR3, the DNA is TGCGCCAGCAGCCCGTCAGGAAACACTGAAGCTTTCTTT.

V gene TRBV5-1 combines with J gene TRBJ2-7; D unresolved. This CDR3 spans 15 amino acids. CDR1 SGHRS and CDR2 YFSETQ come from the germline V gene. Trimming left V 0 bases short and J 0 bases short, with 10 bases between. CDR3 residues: CASSLGDTNSYEQYF. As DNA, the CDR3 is TGCGCCAGCAGCTTGGGCGACACAAACTCCTACGAGCAGTACTTC.

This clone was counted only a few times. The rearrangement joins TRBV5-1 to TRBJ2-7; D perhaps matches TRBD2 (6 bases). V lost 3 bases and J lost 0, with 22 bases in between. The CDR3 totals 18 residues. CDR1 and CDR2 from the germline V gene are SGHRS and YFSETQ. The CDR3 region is CASSSGLAPEISSYEQYF. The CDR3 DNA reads TGCGCCAGCAGCTCGGGGCTAGCGCCCGAGATTAGCTCCTACGAGCAGTACTTC. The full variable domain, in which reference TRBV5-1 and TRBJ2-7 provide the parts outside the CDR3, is KAGVTQTPRYLIKTRGQQVTLSCSPISGHRSVSWYQQTPGQGLQFLFEYFSETQRNKGNFPGRFSGRQFSNSRSEMNVSTLELGDSALYLCASSSGLAPEISSYEQYFGPGTRLTVT.

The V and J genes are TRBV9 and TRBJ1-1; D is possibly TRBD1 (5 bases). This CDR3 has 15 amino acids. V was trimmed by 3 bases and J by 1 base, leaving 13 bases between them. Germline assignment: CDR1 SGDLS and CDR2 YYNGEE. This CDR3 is CASSADHGGNTEAFF. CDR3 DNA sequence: TGTGCCAGCAGCGCGGATCACGGGGGGAACACTGAAGCTTTCTTT. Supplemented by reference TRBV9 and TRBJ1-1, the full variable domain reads DSGVTQTPKHLITATGQRVTLRCSPRSGDLSVYWYQQSLDQGLQFLIQYYNGEERAKGNILERFSAQQFPDLHSELNLSSLELGDSALYFCASSADHGGNTEAFFGQGTRLTVV.

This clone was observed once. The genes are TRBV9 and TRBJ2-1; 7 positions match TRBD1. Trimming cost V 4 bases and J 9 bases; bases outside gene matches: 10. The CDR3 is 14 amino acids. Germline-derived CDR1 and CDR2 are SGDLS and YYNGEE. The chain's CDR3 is CASSPRDSRSEQFF. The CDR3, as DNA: TGTGCCAGCAGCCCCAGGGACAGCAGGAGTGAGCAGTTCTTC. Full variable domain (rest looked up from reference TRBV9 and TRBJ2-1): DSGVTQTPKHLITATGQRVTLRCSPRSGDLSVYWYQQSLDQGLQFLIQYYNGEERAKGNILERFSAQQFPDLHSELNLSSLELGDSALYFCASSPRDSRSEQFFGPGTRLTVL.

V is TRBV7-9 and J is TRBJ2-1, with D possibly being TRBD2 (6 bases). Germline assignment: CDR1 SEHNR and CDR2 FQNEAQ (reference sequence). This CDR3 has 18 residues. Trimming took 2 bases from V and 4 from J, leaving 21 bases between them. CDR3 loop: CASSLFWRGDNSYNEQFF. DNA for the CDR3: TGTGCCAGCAGCTTATTCTGGCGGGGCGACAACAGTTACAATGAGCAGTTCTTC.

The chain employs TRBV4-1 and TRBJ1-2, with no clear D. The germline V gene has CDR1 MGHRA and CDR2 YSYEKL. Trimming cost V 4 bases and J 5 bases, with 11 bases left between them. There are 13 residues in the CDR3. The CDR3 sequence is CASSRAGGYGYTF. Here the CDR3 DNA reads TGCGCCAGCAGCCGGGCGGGAGGGTATGGCTACACCTTC.

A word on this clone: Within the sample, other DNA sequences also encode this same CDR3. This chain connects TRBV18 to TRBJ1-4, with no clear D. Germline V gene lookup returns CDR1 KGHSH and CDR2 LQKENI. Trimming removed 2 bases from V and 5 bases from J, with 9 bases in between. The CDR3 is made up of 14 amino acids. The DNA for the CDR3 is TGTGCCAGCTCACCATCGACGGGGAATGAAAAACTGTTTTTT. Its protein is CASSPSTGNEKLFF.

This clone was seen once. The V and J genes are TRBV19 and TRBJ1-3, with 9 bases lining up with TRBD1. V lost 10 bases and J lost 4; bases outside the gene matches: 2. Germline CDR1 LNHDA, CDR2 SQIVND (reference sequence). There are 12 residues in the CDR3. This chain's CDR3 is CATGTGGNTIYF. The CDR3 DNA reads TGTGCCACTGGGACAGGGGGAAACACCATATATTTT.

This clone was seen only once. This chain's CDR3 is CAWSLAGNYEQYF. In nucleotides, the CDR3 is TGTGCCTGGAGTCTGGCAGGGAACTACGAGCAGTACTTC. This chain connects TRBV30 to TRBJ2-7; D is perhaps TRBD1 (5 bases). Germline CDR1 GTSNPN, CDR2 SVGIG (reference sequence). The CDR3 loop spans 13 amino acids. Trimming left V 2 bases short and J 3 bases short, with 11 bases between.

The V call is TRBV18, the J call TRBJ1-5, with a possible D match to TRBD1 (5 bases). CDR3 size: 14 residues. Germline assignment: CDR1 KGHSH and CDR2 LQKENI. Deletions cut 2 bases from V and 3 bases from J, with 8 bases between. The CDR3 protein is CASSPSRVNQPQHF. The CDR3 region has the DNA TGTGCCAGCTCACCAAGCAGGGTCAATCAGCCCCAGCATTTT.

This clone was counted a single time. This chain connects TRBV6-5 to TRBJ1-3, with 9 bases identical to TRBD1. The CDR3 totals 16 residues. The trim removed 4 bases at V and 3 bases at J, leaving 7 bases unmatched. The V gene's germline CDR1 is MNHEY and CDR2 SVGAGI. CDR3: CASSFSGQGLGNTIYF. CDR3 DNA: TGTGCCAGCAGTTTCTCGGGACAGGGACTTGGAAACACCATATATTTT.

The CDR3 reads CASSPPGGGEVNVLTF. In DNA, the CDR3 is TGTGCCAGCAGCCCCCCCGGAGGAGGGGAGGTCAACGTCCTGACTTTC. The chain combines TRBV7-6 with TRBJ2-6; a weak D match, TRBD2 (6 bases). The CDR3 runs 16 residues. Germline V gene data show CDR1 as SGHVS and CDR2 as FNYEAQ. The V gene lost 5 bases and the J gene lost 9 bases, with 20 bases spanning the gap.